The clone carrying this TCR beta chain was seen repeatedly, ten times or more. Its antigen is as yet unknown. Individually, cDNA molecules had unique molecular identifiers attached to them. A single record per CDR3 protein comes from TCRdb applying MiXCR to the 5' RACE reads. The sample yields roughly 54,000 distinct CDR3 sequences, roughly 12% seen once. The sample belongs to a study of early T cells in non-severe SARS-CoV-2 infection. At the level of the study: The input, bulk RNA from unsorted whole blood, was sequenced, and chains were unpaired. Findings of the study overall: Clonotype matching in VDJdb favored anti-spike CD8 responses and did not capture private and CD4 specificities.

Germline assignment: CDR1 SGHTA and CDR2 FQGTGA. V was clipped by 1 base and J by 0 bases, with 5 bases between them. The CDR3 length is 14 residues. Sequences were obtained from whole blood. V and J are TRBV7-3 and TRBJ2-3; D not resolved. This receptor was taken from an adult who was a healthcare worker with PCR-confirmed SARS-CoV-2 infection or an uninfected control (not recorded which). CDR3: CASSLMGSTDTQYF. As DNA, the CDR3 is TGTGCCAGCAGCTTAATGGGAAGCACAGATACGCAGTATTTT.